Here is one T cell receptor beta chain with its context. Its antigen remains unknown. TCR beta libraries were built with iRepertoire HTBI primers and Arm-PCR of CDR3 regions. MiXCR was run by TCRdb on the multiplex PCR reads, yielding one entry per CDR3 protein. The data show 650,000 to 700,000 distinct CDR3 sequences, 25% to 35% seen once. The sample belongs to a study of regulatory T cells in long-lasting Graves disease. About the study: Over 5 years of antithyroid drugs plus positive TSH receptor antibodies defined persistent Graves' disease.

Time point noted: persistent/refractory GD, antithyroid drugs over 5 years with positive TRAb. Construction of the TCR library relied on RNA isolated from PBMCs. Patients met American Thyroid Association criteria for Graves' disease. The CDR3 sequence is 14 residues long. CDR1 and CDR2 from the germline V gene are KGHSH and LQKENI. V lost 3 bases, J lost 4 bases, and 12 bases lay in between. Study-wide findings and caveats: With persistent disease, TRBV28, TRBJ1-2 and TRBJ2-5 were the favored segments. Persistent patients had a count of shared public clonotypes (over 2,500) that exceeded that of new patients (around 1,000).

This chain connects TRBV18 to TRBJ1-1; D gene ambiguous. This specimen consisted of peripheral blood mononuclear cells (PBMCs), obtained when the disease was refractory, from a patient treated with antithyroid drugs. This TCR came from a female donor with Graves disease. CDR3 region: CASSPPTGTTEAFF. DNA for the CDR3: TGTGCCAGCTCACCCCCAACGGGCACCACTGAAGCTTTCTTT.